The 3 T cell receptor beta chains given below trace back to one sample, sequenced in a study of chemoradiotherapy in HPV16-positive cancers. Repertoires were generated with immunoSEQ multiplex PCR, while TCRdb's copy carries only in-frame clones and drops some. The sample records almost 3,000 clones, 88% being singletons. Sequenced material: tumor tissue, taken from a patient who underwent chemoradiotherapy. These receptors were taken from a human donor with HPV-associated anogenital cancer.

This clone appeared a few times. The chain uses TRBV7-2 and TRBJ2-3, with D maybe TRBD2 (5 bases). Looked up from germline, CDR1 is SGHTA and CDR2 is FQGNSA. V was trimmed by 1 base and J by 3 bases, leaving 11 bases between them. CDR3 length: 15 residues. DNA of the CDR3: TGTGCCAGCAGCTTAGTTCGGACTGTTACAGATACGCAGTATTTT. This gives the protein CASSLVRTVTDTQYF.

The chain couples TRBV6-5 to TRBJ2-3; 9 bases fit TRBD2. The CDR3 consists of 15 residues. The J segment lost 4 bases and the V segment lost 0 bases, leaving 2 bases of the junction unmatched. Germline V gene sequence: CDR1 MNHEY, CDR2 SVGAGI. This CDR3 reads CASSYSAGGPDTQYF. CDR3 nucleotide sequence: TGTGCCAGCAGTTACTCGGCGGGAGGGCCAGATACGCAGTATTTT.

The chain combines TRBV29-1 with TRBJ1-2, with 7 positions matching TRBD1. The junction had 11 bases not matched to a gene; V was cut back by 6 bases and J by 1 base. The germline gives CDR1 SQVTM, CDR2 ANQGSEA. This CDR3 has 15 amino acids. The CDR3: CSVMTGTKYNYGYTF. CDR3 bases: TGCAGCGTGATGACAGGGACAAAATATAACTATGGCTACACCTTC.